This TCR beta chain came from a study of Graves' ophthalmopathy and Graves' hyperthyroidism. Study results and caveats: Detected in blood as well were most expanded thyroid clonotypes with frequency above 0.001.

Researchers turned away patients with other autoimmune diseases, uncontrolled infections, pregnancy or lactation. Establishment of the diagnosis relied upon clinical symptoms, serum thyroxine, TRAb, thyroid ultrasound and orbital computed tomography. PBMCs were isolated from an approximately 10 ml sample of fresh peripheral blood. This CDR3 has 14 residues. V dropped 4 bases and J dropped 0 bases, with 9 bases sitting between them. Germline CDR1 and CDR2: LNHDA and SQIVND (reference sequence). The sequenced template was RNA, covering the TCR beta CDR3 region. An initial RT-PCR round employing HTBI primers preceded a second-round multiplex PCR. TCRdb analysed the multiplex PCR reads with MiXCR anew, one entry per CDR3 protein. Of around 340,000 distinct CDR3 sequences in the sample, about 17% are singletons; the top ten hold 9% to 15%. This clonotype was counted at least ten times. What it binds is not known.

The V gene is TRBV19, the J gene TRBJ1-1; possible D gene TRBD1, 6 bases. The sample was peripheral blood. The TCR was taken from an adult man with Graves' ophthalmopathy. CDR3 in amino acids: CASSTGAVNTEAFF. DNA for the CDR3: TGTGCCAGTAGTACAGGGGCTGTGAACACTGAAGCTTTCTTT. The full variable domain, its missing parts supplied by reference TRBV19 and TRBJ1-1, is DGGITQSPKYLFRKEGQNVTLSCEQNLNHDAMYWYRQDPGQGLRLIYYSQIVNDFQKGDIAEGYSVSREKKESFPLTVTSAQKNPTAFYLCASSTGAVNTEAFFGQGTRLTVV.